Listed below are T cell receptor beta chains from one sample, sequenced in a study of CD8+CD57+ T cells in acquired aplastic anemia. A single record per CDR3 protein comes from TCRdb applying MiXCR to the reads. This table holds around 150,000 distinct CDR3 sequences, roughly 43% found once. Source material: sorted CD4+, CD8+, or CD8+CD57+ T cells (not recorded which) from PBMCs. The receptors here all came from a human donor with aplastic anemia. The conserved cysteine and the conserved F or W are not part of the CDR3 here. D genes are given only for firm matches. A clone size is listed for some rows: how often the clone was seen (once, few, many), or a class if it is expanded.

>TRBV19|many|TRBD2
ASSFSLPGLAYPYEQY
>TRBV2|-|-
ASNDKGASGNTIY
>TRBV4-3|few|-
ASSQVLHTGELF
>TRBV5-1|many|TRBD2
ASSLAAGAPAGETQY
>TRBV4-1|once|TRBD1
ASSLGQGAKWDEQY
>TRBV2|-|TRBD1
ASSDEGQGSSYEQY
>TRBV7-6|-|TRBD2
ASSLWGGYEQY
>TRBV7-2|many|-
ASSLRIRERGYT
>TRBV3-1|-|TRBD2
ASSQSGTSGWDNEQF
>TRBV20-1|-|-
SARELPGFYGYT
>TRBV20-1|-|TRBD2
SAPGTSGIRF
>TRBV11-2|many|-
ASSSEVLGYT
>TRBV20-1|many|-
SARRGDTEAF
>TRBV14|-|-
ATTGPTEAF
>TRBV9|many|-
ASSVGLASNYGYT
>TRBV10-1|-|TRBD1
ASSRDRGPTYEQY
>TRBV20-1|many|TRBD1
SARTGDTEAF
>TRBV7-1|many|-
ASSSSGGTPSSYNEQF
>TRBV28|-|-
ASSLSPGGGEAF
>TRBV11-3|many|TRBD2
ASTKAGIWDEQF
>TRBV25-1|many|-
ASSEYPAGRFIETQY
>TRBV2|-|TRBD2
ASTGTREADTQY
>TRBV19|-|TRBD1
ASSRGQGNAEQF
>TRBV6-2/TRBV6-3|-|-
ASIRGTTEAF
>TRBV2|-|-
ACQQGYTEAF
>TRBV7-8|many|TRBD2
ASSFSGASTDTQY
>TRBV19|many|TRBD2
ASSNTLASGTYEQY
>TRBV11-1|many|TRBD1
ASSLDRGLGNEKLF
>TRBV5-6|once|TRBD2
ASSTTSGGSTDTQY
>TRBV15|-|-
ATNAGLQETQY
>TRBV20-1|many|-
SALQGLQETQY
>TRBV20-1|-|TRBD2
SASFLAGGWDTQY
>TRBV7-2|-|-
ASSPYSGNTIY
>TRBV10-3|-|-
AVQGFDEQY
>TRBV6-1|many|-
ASVSADVTQPQH
>TRBV20-1|-|-
SADEGGTDTQY
>TRBV29-1|-|-
SVVGPAGTIY
>TRBV19|-|-
ASSIRAGGSQPQH
>TRBV24-1|many|TRBD1
ATGYTGGIGNEQF